This TCR beta chain derives from a study of CD8 T cells in Susac syndrome. cDNA came from 0.5 to 1 ug RNA primed by random hexamers. TCRdb re-analysed the immunoSEQ multiplex PCR reads in MiXCR, keeping a single row per CDR3 protein. The table lists 150,000 or so distinct CDR3 sequences, around 95% of them singletons. The CDR3 has 14 amino acids. With 0 bases removed from V and 2 bases from J, the gap between germline ends came to 7 bases. Germline V gives CDR1 SGDLS, CDR2 YYNGEE. The TCR was taken from a human donor with Susac syndrome. The chain couples TRBV9 to TRBJ2-3; D is ambiguous. The sequenced material came from CD4+ T cells from PBMCs. The CDR3 sequence is CASSVGHTTDTQYF. Written as DNA, the CDR3 is TGTGCCAGCAGCGTAGGACATACCACAGATACGCAGTATTTT.